This TCR beta chain was observed in a study of blood T cell repertoires in COVID-19. Data came from immunoSEQ multiplex PCR; TCRdb stores just in-frame clones and leaves some out. This table holds about 180,000 clones, 84% found once. Germline values: CDR1 SGHNT, CDR2 YYREEE (reference sequence). The CDR3 loop spans 17 amino acids. With V trimmed by 0 bases and J by 4 bases, 5 bases remained unmatched. Sequenced: peripheral blood. The gene calls are TRBV5-4 and TRBJ2-2, with 11 bases fitting TRBD2. The TCR originated in a man between 18 and 29 years old with active or convalescent COVID-19. CDR3 amino acids: CASSLALAGALTGELFF. DNA of the CDR3: TGTGCCAGCAGCTTGGCACTAGCGGGGGCCCTCACCGGGGAGCTGTTTTTT. Combining the CDR3 with reference TRBV5-4 and TRBJ2-2 gives the whole variable domain ETGVTQSPTHLIKTRGQQVTLRCSSQSGHNTVSWYQQALGQGPQFIFQYYREEENGRGNFPPRFSGLQFPNYSSELNVNALELDDSALYLCASSLALAGALTGELFFGEGSRLTVL.